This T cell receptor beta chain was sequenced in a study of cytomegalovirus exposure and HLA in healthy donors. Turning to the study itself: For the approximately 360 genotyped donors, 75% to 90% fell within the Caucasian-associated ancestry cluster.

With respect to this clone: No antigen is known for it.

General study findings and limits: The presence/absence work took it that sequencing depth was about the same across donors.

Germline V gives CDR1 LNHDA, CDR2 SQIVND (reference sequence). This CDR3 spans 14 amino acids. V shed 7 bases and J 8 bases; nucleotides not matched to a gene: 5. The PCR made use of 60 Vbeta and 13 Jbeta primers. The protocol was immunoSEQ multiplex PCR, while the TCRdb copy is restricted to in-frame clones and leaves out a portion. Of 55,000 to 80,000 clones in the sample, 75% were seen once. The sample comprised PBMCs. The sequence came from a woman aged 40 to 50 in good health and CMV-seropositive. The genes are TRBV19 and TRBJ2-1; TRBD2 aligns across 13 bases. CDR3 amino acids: CASKTSGGAYEQFF. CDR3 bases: TGTGCCAGTAAAACTAGCGGGGGGGCCTATGAGCAGTTCTTC.